The source of this T cell receptor (beta chain) is a study of blood T cell repertoires in COVID-19 (TCRdb year 2020). Regarding the complete study: Samples from collaborators originated in the United States, Italy and Spain and spanned both the acute and convalescent phases of COVID-19. The prospective study material was composed of cDNA or gDNA derived from T cells, B-cell-depleted T cells, or PBMCs. Deeply sampled blood TCRbeta repertoires from subjects exposed to, actively infected with, or recovered from COVID-19 were included in the dataset. The repertoires were released in a freely available public database meant as a resource for research on the immune response to SARS-CoV-2. The samples were drawn from two sources: the first 160 participants of the ongoing ImmuneRACE study, and 1,000 to 1,500 subjects contributed by 6 global collaborators. Nearly every sample came with metadata listing a de-identified subject ID, COVID-19 status, age in years and sex. HLA class I and class II types, where available, came from metadata supplied by the sample provider rather than from assay-based typing.

Whole blood was collected in K2EDTA tubes by collaborating institutions according to the institutions' own protocols. For TCRbeta analysis, collaborators shipped samples as frozen whole blood, isolated PBMCs, or DNA extracted from either of those sample types. Study-level results and caveats: The amount of clinical and demographic metadata varied by source and participant and was provided uncurated.

The CDR3 goes from the cysteine to the phenylalanine over 11 residues. Solely the CDR3 DNA is kept, with 33 bases framed from the first base. For CDR1 and CDR2, the germline V gene lists SGDLS and YYNGEE. V is pared back by 3 bases and J by 9 bases, with 9 bases lying between the germline termini. TCRbeta CDR3 regions were amplified from genomic DNA by means of the immunoSEQ Assay, a bias-controlled multiplex PCR. On the study's bioinformatics: Nucleated cell counts per sample were estimated from amplification of reference gene primers within the assay. Sequence reads were collapsed and filtered to measure the absolute abundance of every unique TCRbeta CDR3 rearrangement. For each sample, productive Simpson clonality was calculated by taking the square root of Simpson's diversity index across productive rearrangements. TCRdb carries this immuneACCESS record with in-frame sequences only. Its versions omit some clonotypes, under half of them owing to an unresolved V gene in the studies checked, with the rest unexplained. V and J calls and clone size are copied from that table; D and trimming were computed from the DNA. A total of approximately 450,000 clones appear in this sample, roughly 91% of them only once. The ten largest make up approximately 4.5% of the sample.

A remark on this clone: Its cognate antigen has yet to be identified. It has no much larger one-base neighbor in the sample; base qualities were not kept.

The sequencing input was peripheral blood. The receptor chain draws on TRBV9 and TRBJ1-2; a confident D gene designation cannot be given. The sequence derives from a woman under 40 with acute or convalescent COVID-19. The DNA is as follows: TGTGCCAGCAGCGCCGGGAGGAGCTACACCTTC. Its product reads: CASSAGRSYTF.